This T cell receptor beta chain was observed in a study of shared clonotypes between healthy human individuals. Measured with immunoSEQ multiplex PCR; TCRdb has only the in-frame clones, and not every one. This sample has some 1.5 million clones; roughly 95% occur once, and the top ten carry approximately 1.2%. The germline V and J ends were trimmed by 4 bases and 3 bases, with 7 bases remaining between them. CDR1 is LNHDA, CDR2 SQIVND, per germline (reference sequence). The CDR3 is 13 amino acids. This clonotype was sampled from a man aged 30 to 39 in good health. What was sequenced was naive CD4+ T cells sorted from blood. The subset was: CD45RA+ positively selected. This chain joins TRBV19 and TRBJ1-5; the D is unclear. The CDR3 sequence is CASSTDLNQPQHF. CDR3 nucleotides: TGTGCCAGTAGTACGGACCTCAATCAGCCCCAGCATTTT.